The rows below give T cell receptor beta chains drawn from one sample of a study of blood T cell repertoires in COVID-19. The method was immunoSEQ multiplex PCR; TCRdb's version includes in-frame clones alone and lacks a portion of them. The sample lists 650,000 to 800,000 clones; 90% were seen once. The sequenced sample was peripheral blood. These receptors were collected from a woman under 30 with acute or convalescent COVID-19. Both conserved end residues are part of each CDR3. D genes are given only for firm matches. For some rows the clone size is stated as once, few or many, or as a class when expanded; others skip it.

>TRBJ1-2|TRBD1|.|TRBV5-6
CASSLDRGYGYTF
TGTGCCAGCAGCTTGGACAGGGGGTATGGCTACACCTTC
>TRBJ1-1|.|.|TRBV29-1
CSVVEAAGGAFF
TGCAGCGTTGTCGAGGCAGCCGGGGGAGCTTTCTTT
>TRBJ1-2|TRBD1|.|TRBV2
CASTRGTDNYGYTF
TGTGCCAGCACCCGAGGGACAGACAACTATGGCTACACCTTC
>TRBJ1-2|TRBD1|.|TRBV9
CASSSSGQVYGYTF
TGTGCCAGCAGCTCCTCCGGACAGGTCTATGGCTACACCTTC
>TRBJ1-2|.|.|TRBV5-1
CASSLGQSYGYTF
TGCGCCAGCAGCTTGGGGCAGTCATATGGCTACACCTTC
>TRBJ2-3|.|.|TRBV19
CASSYISEDTQYF
TGTGCCAGTAGTTACATTTCCGAAGATACGCAGTATTTT
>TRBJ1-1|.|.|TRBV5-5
CASLGAPMNTEAFF
TGTGCCAGCCTGGGAGCTCCCATGAACACTGAAGCTTTCTTT
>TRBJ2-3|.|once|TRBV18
CASSLGGGTQYF
TGTGCCAGCTCACTCGGGGGTGGCACGCAGTATTTT
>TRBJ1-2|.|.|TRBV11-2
CASSSARRDGYTF
TGTGCCAGCAGCTCAGCACGGCGGGATGGCTACACCTTC
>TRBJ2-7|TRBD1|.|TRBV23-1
CASSQNNNQGAVRAYEQYF
TGCGCCAGCAGTCAGAATAATAATCAGGGGGCGGTTCGAGCCTACGAGCAGTACTTC
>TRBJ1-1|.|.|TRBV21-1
CASSKARTGVYSMNTEAFF
TGTGCCAGCAGCAAAGCGAGGACAGGGGTGTATAGCATGAACACTGAAGCTTTCTTT
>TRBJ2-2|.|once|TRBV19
CASSIPPALARTGELFF
TGTGCCAGTAGTATACCCCCTGCCCTAGCGAGGACCGGGGAGCTGTTTTTT
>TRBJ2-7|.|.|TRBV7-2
CASSQRGPRNEQYF
TGTGCCAGCAGCCAGCGAGGTCCGAGGAACGAGCAGTACTTC
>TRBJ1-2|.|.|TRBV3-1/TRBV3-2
CASSQAIGAVYGYTF
TGTGCCAGCAGCCAAGCAATTGGGGCCGTCTATGGCTACACCTTC
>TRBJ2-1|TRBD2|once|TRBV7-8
CASSPKRRGGLPGQFF
TGTGCCAGCAGCCCAAAGCGGCGGGGGGGCCTACCTGGGCAGTTCTTC
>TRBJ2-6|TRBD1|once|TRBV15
CATSERHRGFSGANVLTF
TGTGCCACCAGCGAGCGACACAGGGGGTTCTCTGGGGCCAACGTCCTGACTTTC
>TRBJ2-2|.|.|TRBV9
CASSVGRAGGNKGELFF
TGTGCCAGCAGCGTAGGAAGAGCAGGGGGGAACAAAGGGGAGCTGTTTTTT